One sample yielded the 5 T cell receptor beta chains listed below, sequenced in a study of PD-L1 blockade in urothelial cancer (dated by TCRdb to about 2017). Libraries were made using the immunoSEQ multiplex PCR assay. TCRdb mirrors the immuneACCESS table, restricted to in-frame sequences. Some clones are absent from its copies; in checked studies, under half trace to an unresolved V gene, and the reason for the others is unknown. For this sample there are 95,000 to 100,000 clones; 87% appear just once. 2% of the sample is in the top ten clones. In light of the paper, this sample's time point label describes: pretreatment peripheral blood. The sample was PBMCs, taken around atezolizumab (anti-PD-L1) treatment. These receptor sequences come from a man in his 60s with urothelial cancer.

This clone appeared once. V and J are TRBV7-3 and TRBJ2-7, with TRBD2 matching over 9 bases. The V and J ends lost 3 bases and 2 bases, in that order; junction bases with no gene match: 5. This CDR3 is built from 15 residues. Per the germline V gene, CDR1 is SGHTA and CDR2 is FQGTGA. In DNA form, the CDR3 reads TGTGCCAGCAGCTTGGAGCGGGGGGCCGCCTACGAGCAGTACTTC. This encodes CASSLERGAAYEQYF. Filled out from reference TRBV7-3 and TRBJ2-7, the complete variable domain reads GAGVSQTPSNKVTEKGKYVELRCDPISGHTALYWYRQSLGQGPEFLIYFQGTGAADDSGLPNDRFFAVRPEGSVSTLKIQRTERGDSAVYLCASSLERGAAYEQYFGPGTRLTVT.

The gene calls are TRBV5-1 and TRBJ2-1; TRBD1 aligns across 10 bases. After removal of 4 bases from V and 2 bases from J, the junction contained 3 bases not matched to a gene. The germline V gene encodes CDR1 SGHRS and CDR2 YFSETQ. The CDR3 runs to 15 residues. In DNA, the CDR3 is TGCGCCAGCAGCGAGGGACAGGGGCCCTACAATGAGCAGTTCTTC. Amino acid sequence: CASSEGQGPYNEQFF. Supplemented by reference TRBV5-1 and TRBJ2-1, the full variable domain reads KAGVTQTPRYLIKTRGQQVTLSCSPISGHRSVSWYQQTPGQGLQFLFEYFSETQRNKGNFPGRFSGRQFSNSRSEMNVSTLELGDSALYLCASSEGQGPYNEQFFGPGTRLTVL.

DNA for the CDR3: TGTGCCAGCAGTGTATTGGCGGGAGAAGCTTTTGAGCAGTACTTC. Translated, it gives CASSVLAGEAFEQYF. The chain carries TRBV28 and TRBJ2-7, with 7 bases that match TRBD2. Germline assignment: CDR1 MDHEN and CDR2 SYDVKM. The ends lost 5 bases at V and 7 bases at J; junction bases unmatched: 14. The CDR3 extends over 15 amino acids.

This clone was picked up a small number of times. The chain carries TRBV6-1 and TRBJ2-1; 10 positions agree with TRBD1. The V and J ends lost 5 bases and 5 bases, in that order; junction bases with no gene match: 6. The germline V gene encodes CDR1 MNHNS and CDR2 SASEGT. CDR3 length: 15 amino acids. CDR3: CASSSGQGMNNEQFF. In nucleotides, the CDR3 is TGTGCCAGCAGTTCGGGACAGGGGATGAACAATGAGCAGTTCTTC.

This rearrangement joins TRBV27 to TRBJ1-5; D not resolved. Trimming took 0 bases from V and 5 from J, leaving 5 bases between them. The CDR3 covers 13 residues. Germline-derived CDR1 and CDR2 are MNHEY and SMNVEV (reference sequence). CDR3 region: CASSLSGDQPQHF. The DNA for the CDR3 is TGTGCCAGCAGTTTATCCGGGGATCAGCCCCAGCATTTT.